These T cell receptor beta chains were read from a single sample in a study of cytomegalovirus exposure and HLA in healthy donors. The table came from immunoSEQ multiplex PCR; TCRdb's copy has only in-frame clones and leaves some out. The table includes about 180,000 clones, roughly 88% detected once. Input material: PBMCs. The receptors originated from a girl aged 2 to 9 in good health and CMV-seropositive. Both conserved end residues are part of each CDR3. D genes are given only for firm matches. Size is stated for part of the rows, as once, few or many counts, or as a class when the clone is expanded.

CDR3 DNA	CDR3 protein	D gene	J gene	V gene	CDR3 length	clone size
TGTGCCAGCAGCTTAGGATTTCCCGGGACACCCGCCATGGGGTACGAGCAGTACTTC	CASSLGFPGTPAMGYEQYF	NA	TRBJ2-7	TRBV7-8	19	NA
TGTGCCAGTACCCCTCAGGGTGCTGGCTATGGCTACACCTTC	CASTPQGAGYGYTF	NA	TRBJ1-2	TRBV19	14	NA
TGCAGCGTTCGAGACGGGACAGGGCGGTTCTTC	CSVRDGTGRFF	TRBD1	TRBJ2-1	TRBV29-1	11	NA
TGCGCCAGCAGTGAACTCGGGAGGAGCTCCTACGAGCAGTACTTC	CASSELGRSSYEQYF	TRBD2	TRBJ2-7	TRBV10-2	15	NA
TGCAGCGTCCCTGGGGCTTGGGGCACAGATACGCAGTATTTT	CSVPGAWGTDTQYF	NA	TRBJ2-3	TRBV29-1	14	NA
TGTGCCAGCAGCTTAAAGTCGACAGACCCTGGAAACACCATATATTTT	CASSLKSTDPGNTIYF	NA	TRBJ1-3	TRBV7-8	16	NA
TGCGGAGCTGATGAGGAAAATACGCAGTATTTT	CGADEENTQYF	NA	TRBJ2-3	TRBV20-1	11	NA
TGTGCCAGCAGCGTACAGACAGGGGCGGAGACCCAGTACTTC	CASSVQTGAETQYF	TRBD1	TRBJ2-5	TRBV5-4	14	NA
TGTGCCAGCAGCTTAGCCCGACAGGGAGGACCCATTAAGTTCTTC	CASSLARQGGPIKFF	NA	TRBJ2-1	TRBV7-8	15	NA
TGCAGCGTTGGCGAACGGTACTACGAGCAGTACTTC	CSVGERYYEQYF	NA	TRBJ2-7	TRBV29-1	12	NA
TGTGCCAGCAGTTTCCGGACAGGGAGCACAGATACGCAGTATTTT	CASSFRTGSTDTQYF	TRBD1	TRBJ2-3	TRBV27	15	NA
TGTGCCAGCAGCAGACAGGGTCGAGGCTACACCTTC	CASSRQGRGYTF	TRBD1	TRBJ1-2	TRBV27	12	NA
TGTGCCCCTCCCGCTAGCGCCGGGGAGCTGTTTTTT	CAPPASAGELFF	NA	TRBJ2-2	TRBV28	12	NA
TGTGCCACTAAAATGCGGGTGGACAGGGCCAATCAGCCCCAGCATTTT	CATKMRVDRANQPQHF	TRBD1	TRBJ1-5	TRBV19	16	NA
TGTGCCAGCGGCCCAGGGGGTACCATCTCCTACGAGCAGTACTTC	CASGPGGTISYEQYF	TRBD1	TRBJ2-7	TRBV27	15	NA
TGTGCCAGCAGTCCAACCGACAGAGATAGCAATCAGCCCCAGCATTTT	CASSPTDRDSNQPQHF	NA	TRBJ1-5	TRBV27	16	NA
TGTGCCAGCAGCAGAGAAACTGGAAACACCATATATTTT	CASSRETGNTIYF	NA	TRBJ1-3	TRBV9	13	NA
TGTGCCTGGCAGGGCGCGTACACCATATATTTT	CAWQGAYTIYF	NA	TRBJ1-3	TRBV30	11	NA
TGTGCCAGTAGTCTACACCGCGGCGGCAACACCATATATTTT	CASSLHRGGNTIYF	NA	TRBJ1-3	TRBV19	14	NA
TGTGCCAGCAGCTGGGGCCCAGGGCGGGAGTATGAGCAGTTCTTC	CASSWGPGREYEQFF	TRBD2	TRBJ2-1	TRBV7-6	15	once
TGTGCCAGCAGTGATGTAGGGGGGAACACTGAAGCTTTCTTT	CASSDVGGNTEAFF	NA	TRBJ1-1	TRBV6-1	14	NA
TGCGCCAGCAGCGAAAGACAGGGTGAGGGCACTGAAGCTTTCTTT	CASSERQGEGTEAFF	TRBD1	TRBJ1-1	TRBV5-1	15	few
TGTGCCAGCAGCCCTAGGTGGGGCTCGACCCAGCATTTT	CASSPRWGSTQHF	NA	TRBJ1-5	TRBV5-6	13	few
TGTGCCTGGAGTTCCAGGGGTGCGGAAAAACTGTTTTTT	CAWSSRGAEKLFF	NA	TRBJ1-4	TRBV30	13	NA
TGTGCCAGCAGCGTAGTCTCGGGGGGGAACGGTGATACGCAGTATTTT	CASSVVSGGNGDTQYF	TRBD2	TRBJ2-3	TRBV9	16	NA
TGTGCCAGCAGCTTACTTAGCGGGGCGAGCACAGATACGCAGTATTTT	CASSLLSGASTDTQYF	TRBD2	TRBJ2-3	TRBV7-9	16	NA
TGCGCCAGCAGATTAGCGGGAGTGGAGACCCAGTACTTC	CASRLAGVETQYF	TRBD2	TRBJ2-5	TRBV10-2	13	NA
TGTGCCAGCAGGGGGCGGGAGACAGATACGCAGTATTTT	CASRGRETDTQYF	TRBD2	TRBJ2-3	TRBV9	13	NA
TGTGCCACCCGTCCCCACACAGGGGCTGAAGCTTTCTTT	CATRPHTGAEAFF	TRBD1	TRBJ1-1	TRBV19	13	NA
TGTGCTAGTGGTTTGGCCACTGAGGTCCTAGACGAGCAGTACTTC	CASGLATEVLDEQYF	NA	TRBJ2-7	TRBV12-5	15	NA
TGCGCCAGCAGCCAGCCCTCCCGGGACAGGGAAGCTTTCTTT	CASSQPSRDREAFF	TRBD1	TRBJ1-1	TRBV4-1	14	few
TGCGCCAGCAGCTTGCCGGCAGGGGTAGACCAAGAGACCCAGTACTTC	CASSLPAGVDQETQYF	NA	TRBJ2-5	TRBV5-1	16	NA
TGTGCCAGCAGTTTTCAGGGGCAGCCCCAGCATTTT	CASSFQGQPQHF	NA	TRBJ1-5	TRBV28	12	NA
TGTGCCAGCAGTCACATAGCGGGTACTAAGGTCGGGCAGTTCTTC	CASSHIAGTKVGQFF	TRBD2	TRBJ2-1	TRBV28	15	NA
TGTGCCAGCAGCTTACTCGGACAGGGGGCGGTTTTCTACACCTTC	CASSLLGQGAVFYTF	TRBD1	TRBJ1-2	TRBV7-8	15	NA
TGTGCCAGCAGCTGGGACAGACTTACGGCCGGGGCCAACGTCCTGACTTTC	CASSWDRLTAGANVLTF	TRBD1	TRBJ2-6	TRBV5-6	17	NA
TGTGCCAACAACATGAGCGACTACAATCAGCCCCAGCATTTT	CANNMSDYNQPQHF	NA	TRBJ1-5	TRBV27	14	NA
TGTGCCAGCAGTATAGCCCCGGACAGGGCTGGGGGCTACACCTTC	CASSIAPDRAGGYTF	TRBD1	TRBJ1-2	TRBV7-9	15	NA
TGTGCCAGCAGCCATTACCGGGACAGACCCTACGAGCAGTACTTC	CASSHYRDRPYEQYF	TRBD1	TRBJ2-7	TRBV28	15	once
TGTGCCAGCGTACCCCCAGGGGCTAGTTCAGATACGCAGTATTTT	CASVPPGASSDTQYF	NA	TRBJ2-3	TRBV28	15	once
TGTGCCAGCAGCTCCGCGGGGGTGGGTGGCTACACCTTC	CASSSAGVGGYTF	NA	TRBJ1-2	TRBV7-2	13	NA
TGTGCCAGCAGCTTGGGGGACAGGGAAAGCAATCAGCCCCAGCATTTT	CASSLGDRESNQPQHF	TRBD1	TRBJ1-5	TRBV7-2	16	NA
TGCGCCAGCAGCGAGGGACAGTATTACAATGAGCAGTTCTTC	CASSEGQYYNEQFF	TRBD1	TRBJ2-1	TRBV5-1	14	NA
TGTGCCATCGGTCGCGGAGAGGTCTACGAGCAGTACTTC	CAIGRGEVYEQYF	NA	TRBJ2-7	TRBV10-3	13	NA
TGCAGTGCCCCACTGGCAGATACGCAGTATTTT	CSAPLADTQYF	NA	TRBJ2-3	TRBV20-1	11	NA
TGTGCCAGCTCACCCTCAACGGGACTAGCGGGAATCTACGAGCAGTACTTC	CASSPSTGLAGIYEQYF	TRBD2	TRBJ2-7	TRBV18	17	NA
TGCGCCAGCAGACGGGACAGGGGGCCCCCAGATACGCAGTATTTT	CASRRDRGPPDTQYF	TRBD1	TRBJ2-3	TRBV5-1	15	NA
TGCGCCAGCAGCTTGAACGGGGTCGAAACTGAAGCTTTCTTT	CASSLNGVETEAFF	NA	TRBJ1-1	TRBV5-1	14	NA
TGTGCCAGCAGCTTAGGTAGCGGGGGCTACGAGCAGTACTTC	CASSLGSGGYEQYF	TRBD2	TRBJ2-7	TRBV7-8	14	NA
TGCGCCAGCAGGCAACCTGGGCGGGGCATTGAAGCTTTCTTT	CASRQPGRGIEAFF	NA	TRBJ1-1	TRBV5-1	14	once
TGTGCCAGCAGCTTGGCTGGACAGAGAGATGGCTACACCTTC	CASSLAGQRDGYTF	NA	TRBJ1-2	TRBV5-5	14	NA
TGTGCCAGCAGCTTAGGGGCACCTAGCACAGATACGCAGTATTTT	CASSLGAPSTDTQYF	NA	TRBJ2-3	TRBV11-2	15	NA
TGTGCCAGCAGTGAAAGACAGGGAGGAGATGGCTACACCTTC	CASSERQGGDGYTF	TRBD1	TRBJ1-2	TRBV6-1	14	NA
TGTGCCAGCAGCCACATGAGCGGGGGGGTTGGGCAAGAGACCCAGTACTTC	CASSHMSGGVGQETQYF	TRBD2	TRBJ2-5	TRBV4-2	17	NA
TGCAGCGTTGAAGATCCGGCGGGATGGGATGAGCAGTTCTTC	CSVEDPAGWDEQFF	NA	TRBJ2-1	TRBV29-1	14	NA
TGCGCCAGCAGCCCCTCCTTAAACTCTGGGGCCAACGTCCTGACTTTC	CASSPSLNSGANVLTF	NA	TRBJ2-6	TRBV5-1	16	NA
TGCGCCAGCAGAGATAGCGGGACGAACACCGGGGAGCTGTTTTTT	CASRDSGTNTGELFF	TRBD2	TRBJ2-2	TRBV10-2	15	NA
TGCGCCAGCAGCCAGGGGACAGGGGGGTTCTCCTATAATTCACCCCTCCACTTT	CASSQGTGGFSYNSPLHF	TRBD1	TRBJ1-6	TRBV4-1	18	NA
TGTGCCAGCAGTCTAGACCTGAACACTGAAGCTTTCTTT	CASSLDLNTEAFF	NA	TRBJ1-1	TRBV27	13	few